This T cell receptor (beta chain) was documented in a study of CD8+CD57+ T cells in acquired aplastic anemia. Background on the study: Isolated CD4+ and CD8+ cells, once sorted, yielded DNA averaging around 3.1 ug. The study, taken as a whole, reports: Patients and controls shared approximately 30 CD8+ CDR3 sequences.

Comment on this clonotype: Antigen unknown.

The CDR3 is 15 residues long. The germline CDR1 and CDR2 sequences are DFQATT and SNEGSKA (reference sequence). J lost 8 bases, V lost 6 bases, and 13 bases had no gene match. Previously, flow cytometry had revealed CD8+CD57+ cell expansion in the patients chosen for sequencing. The patients, all of them, had severe acquired aplastic anemia. Patients had not yet gotten any therapy when their blood was taken for sampling. Researchers used genomic DNA as the template to profile TCR beta VDJ and CDR3. TCRdb called the reads again in MiXCR, with one record for every CDR3 protein. The sample lists hundreds of thousands of distinct CDR3 sequences, less than 35% occurring once.

This clonotype was sampled from a human donor with aplastic anemia. Input material: sorted CD4+, CD8+, or CD8+CD57+ T cells (not recorded which) from PBMCs. The chain combines TRBV20-1 with TRBJ2-1, with TRBD1 matching over 10 bases. The CDR3 loop is CSAPNPGQGFDEQFF. The CDR3 nucleotides are TGCAGTGCGCCCAACCCGGGACAGGGGTTTGATGAGCAGTTCTTC.